The 17 T cell receptor beta chains presented below share a single source sample, sequenced in a study of cytomegalovirus exposure and HLA in healthy donors. The PCR ran on 60 Vbeta and 13 Jbeta primers. Produced via immunoSEQ multiplex PCR; TCRdb's table is partial and in-frame only. The table lists about 130,000 clones, 8.5% of them singletons. The source material was PBMCs. All receptors come from a man aged 35 to 55 in good health and CMV-seronegative.

In this sample, this clone turned up once. This chain connects TRBV7-9 to TRBJ2-3, with 15 bases matching TRBD2. Germline CDR1 reads SEHNR; CDR2 reads FQNEAQ (reference sequence). V lost 5 bases, J lost 1 base, and 7 bases stayed unmatched. This CDR3 spans 18 amino acids. CDR3 DNA: TGTGCCAGCAGCCCCACCGGGACTAGCGGGGGGCGCACAGATACGCAGTATTTT. This translates into CASSPTGTSGGRTDTQYF.

The chain has TRBV27 and TRBJ1-5; possibly TRBD1 for D (6 bases). The CDR3 runs to 12 residues. Between the trimmed V and J ends, which lost 4 bases and 9 bases, there was a span of 10 bases. The V gene's germline CDR1 is MNHEY and CDR2 SMNVEV (reference sequence). The CDR3 DNA sequence: TGTGCCAGCAGTTACAGGGCGGGGCCCCAGCATTTT. It specifies CASSYRAGPQHF.

The chain links TRBV5-8 to TRBJ1-1, with a weak D call TRBD1 (5 bases). Germline V gene data show CDR1 as SGHTS and CDR2 as YDEGEE. With 4 bases removed from V and 6 bases from J, the gap between germline ends came to 16 bases. CDR3 length: 14 residues. CDR3 residues: CASSPWGGRAEAFF. In DNA form, the CDR3 reads TGTGCCAGCAGCCCATGGGGCGGGAGGGCTGAAGCTTTCTTT. The full variable domain, in which reference TRBV5-8 and TRBJ1-1 provide the parts outside the CDR3, is EAGVTQSPTHLIKTRGQQATLRCSPISGHTSVYWYQQALGLGLQFLLWYDEGEERNRGNFPPRFSGRQFPNYSSELNVNALELEDSALYLCASSPWGGRAEAFFGQGTRLTVV.

V is TRBV30 and J is TRBJ2-1, with D uncertain. In germline, CDR1 is GTSNPN, CDR2 SVGIG (reference sequence). V lost 2 bases and J lost 3, with 5 bases in between. This CDR3 is 12 amino acids long. The CDR3 coding sequence is TGTGCCTGGAGTTTAAACTACAATGAGCAGTTCTTC. Translating it yields CAWSLNYNEQFF.

This clone was counted between two and nine times. The chain employs TRBV13 and TRBJ1-1; D gene ambiguous. Trimming removed 6 bases from V and 1 base from J, with 12 bases in between. Germline V gene lookup returns CDR1 PRHDT and CDR2 FYEKMQ (reference sequence). The CDR3 has 14 residues. This CDR3 reads CASRAVHPNTEAFF. The CDR3 nucleotides read TGTGCCAGCAGGGCGGTCCATCCGAACACTGAAGCTTTCTTT.

This clone was picked up a small number of times. This sequence joins TRBV16 and TRBJ1-5, with no clear D. Trimming removed 6 bases from V and 3 bases from J, with 15 bases in between. The CDR3 runs 15 residues. Germline V gene sequence: CDR1 KGHSY, CDR2 FQNENV. The CDR3, as DNA: TGTGCCAGCAGTACGGCGGGAGGCTACAATCAGCCCCAGCATTTT. Its translation is CASSTAGGYNQPQHF.

The genes are TRBV6-1 and TRBJ1-6; 9 nucleotides line up with TRBD1. Per the germline V gene, CDR1 is MNHNS and CDR2 is SASEGT. The CDR3 totals 14 residues. V dropped 7 bases and J dropped 10; count of bases not matched to a gene: 8. The CDR3 sequence is CASTDTGGLSPLHF. In DNA form, the CDR3 reads TGTGCCAGCACTGACACAGGGGGCTTGTCACCCCTCCACTTT.

This clone has only a few counts. J is TRBJ2-1 and V is TRBV2; D uncertain. The length of the CDR3 is 15 residues. The ends were cut back, 2 bases at V and 0 bases at J, with 8 bases in the middle. Germline loops: CDR1 SNHLY, CDR2 FYNNEI. The DNA of the CDR3 is TGTGCCAGCAGTGAATCACTGCTCTCCTACAATGAGCAGTTCTTC. Its translation is CASSESLLSYNEQFF.

This chain uses TRBV11-2 with TRBJ2-5; D is ambiguous. CDR3 size: 16 residues. V was clipped by 5 bases and J by 1 base, with 17 bases between them. The V gene's germline CDR1 is SGHAT and CDR2 FQNNGV. The CDR3 spells CASSTSRSWLQETQYF. The CDR3 region has the DNA TGTGCCAGCAGCACCTCTAGAAGCTGGCTCCAAGAGACCCAGTACTTC.

The chain uses TRBV21-1 and TRBJ1-5; the table names TRBD1, a call not compared with the DNA. TRBV21-1 is a listed pseudogene. The CDR3 consists of 13 residues. CDR3 sequence: CASSRQLNQPQHF. CDR3 in DNA: TGTGCCAGCAGCAGACAGCTTAATCAGCCCCAGCATTTT.

The chain carries TRBV11-2 and TRBJ2-7; TRBD2 is a possible D gene (5 bases). Germline CDR1 is SGHAT and CDR2 is FQNNGV. The CDR3 loop spans 14 amino acids. Trimming took off 2 bases at V and 2 bases at J, with 10 bases between the two ends. The CDR3 loop reads CASSLYGNPYEQYF. CDR3 DNA: TGTGCCAGCAGCTTATACGGGAATCCCTACGAGCAGTACTTC. The full variable domain, its missing parts supplied by reference TRBV11-2 and TRBJ2-7, is EAGVAQSPRYKIIEKRQSVAFWCNPISGHATLYWYQQILGQGPKLLIQFQNNGVVDDSQLPKDRFSAERLKGVDSTLKIQPAKLEDSAVYLCASSLYGNPYEQYFGPGTRLTVT.

This chain connects TRBV7-3 to TRBJ1-2; 8 nucleotides line up with TRBD1. Trimming took 5 bases from V and 6 from J; bases not matched to a gene: 11. The CDR3 runs 15 residues. CDR1 SGHTA and CDR2 FQGTGA come from the germline V gene. CDR3 in DNA: TGTGCCAGCAGCGCCGGACAGGGCGATGGGGATGGCTACACCTTC. It yields the protein CASSAGQGDGDGYTF.

This clone was seen only a few times. The J gene is TRBJ1-2, the V gene TRBV6-4; the D is unclear. Germline-derived CDR1 and CDR2 are MRHNA and SNTAGT. The germline V and J ends were trimmed by 5 bases and 8 bases, with 15 bases remaining between them. The CDR3 totals 13 residues. In DNA form, the CDR3 reads TGTGCCAGCAGTCAGACCGTGGAGGGCGGCTACACCTTC. Its translation is CASSQTVEGGYTF.

This chain connects TRBV27 to TRBJ1-4; no clear D. This CDR3 is 14 amino acids long. Between the trimmed V and J ends, which lost 7 bases and 0 bases, there was a span of 9 bases. Germline V gene sequence: CDR1 MNHEY, CDR2 SMNVEV (reference sequence). This CDR3 is CASKRGTTNEKLFF. For the CDR3, the DNA is TGTGCCAGCAAGAGAGGCACAACTAATGAAAAACTGTTTTTT.

This clone was counted only a few times. The gene calls are TRBV18 and TRBJ2-7, with TRBD1 identical over 9 bases. The CDR3 totals 14 residues. Germline V lookup: CDR1 KGHSH, CDR2 LQKENI. V dropped 4 bases and J dropped 5; count of bases not matched to a gene: 6. The CDR3, as DNA: TGTGCCAGCTCACGCCGGGACAGGGTCAACGAGCAGTACTTC. Protein: CASSRRDRVNEQYF.

This clone was picked up a small number of times. This rearrangement joins TRBV5-5 to TRBJ2-7; TRBD1 matches 7 bases. This CDR3 spans 14 amino acids. Germline-derived CDR1 and CDR2 are SGHKS and YYEKEE (reference sequence). Trimming took 0 bases from V and 7 from J; bases not matched to a gene: 7. In DNA, the CDR3 is TGTGCCAGCAGCTTGGGACAGGGCCCCGAGGAGCAGTACTTC. Translating gives CASSLGQGPEEQYF.

A remark on this clone: A junction boundary mismatches the germline segment, possibly from a read error. The J gene is TRBJ1-6, the V gene TRBV4-3; a possible D gene is TRBD1 (5 bases). The CDR3 length is 15 residues. CDR1 is LGHNA, CDR2 YSLEER, per germline. The CDR3: CASSSDVGLSSPLRF. The DNA of the CDR3 is TGCGCCAGCAGCTCCGATGTGGGGCTCTCTTCACCCCTCCGCTTT.